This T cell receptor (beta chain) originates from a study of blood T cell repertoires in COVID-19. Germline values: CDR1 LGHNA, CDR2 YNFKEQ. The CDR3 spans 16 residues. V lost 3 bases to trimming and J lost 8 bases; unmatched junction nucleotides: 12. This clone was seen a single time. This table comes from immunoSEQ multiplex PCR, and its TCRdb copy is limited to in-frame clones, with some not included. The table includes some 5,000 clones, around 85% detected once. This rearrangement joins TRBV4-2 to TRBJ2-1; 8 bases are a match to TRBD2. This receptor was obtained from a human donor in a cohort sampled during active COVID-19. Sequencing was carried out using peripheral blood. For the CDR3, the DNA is TGTGCCAGCAGCCAGAGGGTTAGCGGGGCGTGGCATGAGCAGTTCTTC. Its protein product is CASSQRVSGAWHEQFF.